Listed here is a single T cell receptor (beta chain). Its specificity is not known. An Oncomine TCR Beta short-read assay was used to sequence the DNA from cultured CD4+ T cells. TCRdb used MiXCR to reprocess the PCR reads, holding one entry per CDR3 protein. The sample consists of about 20,000 distinct CDR3 sequences, 35% to 50% of them appearing once. These data come from a study of vaccination and CD4 T cells after COVID-19. The CDR3 is made up of 17 amino acids. Germline V gene data show CDR1 as SGHTA and CDR2 as FQGTGA. Trimming removed 1 base from V and 3 bases from J, with 19 bases in between. Treatment here: approximately 9-day PBMC culture with coronavirus spike peptide pools or control peptides (ViraFEST assay). Findings and caveats of the study: In convalescent patients, a median around 86% of reactive clones appeared only post-vaccination.

V is TRBV7-3 and J is TRBJ2-7; D is possibly TRBD2 (7 bases). Sequencing used CD4+ T cells from blood, cultured in vitro, obtained after SARS-CoV-2 vaccination. The source is a human donor who had recovered from COVID-19. The CDR3 nucleotides are TGTGCCAGCAGCTTAAACCGAGGGGGGGACTGGTGCTACGAGCAGTACTTC. Its protein product is CASSLNRGGDWCYEQYF.